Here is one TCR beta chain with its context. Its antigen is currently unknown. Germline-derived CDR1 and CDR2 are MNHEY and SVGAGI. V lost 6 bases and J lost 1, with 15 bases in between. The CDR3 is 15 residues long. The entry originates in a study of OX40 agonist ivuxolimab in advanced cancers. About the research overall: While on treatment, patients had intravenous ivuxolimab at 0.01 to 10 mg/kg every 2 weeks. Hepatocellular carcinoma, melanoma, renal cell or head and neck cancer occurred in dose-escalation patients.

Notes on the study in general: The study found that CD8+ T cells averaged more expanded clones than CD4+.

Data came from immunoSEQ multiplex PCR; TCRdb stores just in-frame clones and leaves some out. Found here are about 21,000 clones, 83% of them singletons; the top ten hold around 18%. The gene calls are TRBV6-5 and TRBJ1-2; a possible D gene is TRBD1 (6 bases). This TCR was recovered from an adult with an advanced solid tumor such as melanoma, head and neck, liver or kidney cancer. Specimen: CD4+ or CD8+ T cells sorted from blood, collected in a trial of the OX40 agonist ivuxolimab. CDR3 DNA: TGTGCCAGCAGCACGGACAGCAGAATTAACTATGGCTACACCTTC. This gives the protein CASSTDSRINYGYTF.